One sample yielded the 29 T cell receptor beta chains listed below, sequenced in a study of blood T cell repertoires in COVID-19. The assay was immunoSEQ multiplex PCR, and TCRdb's table has in-frame clones only and misses some. The sample has approximately 320,000 clones, 80% to 90% seen once. The source material was PBMCs or T cells enriched from blood (not recorded which). The receptors derive from a woman aged 18-29 years who had recovered from COVID-19.

The V call is TRBV12-3 or TRBV12-4, the J call TRBJ1-2, with D perhaps matching TRBD1 (5 bases). CDR3 length equals 13 residues. V shed 5 bases and J shed 3 bases, with 10 bases lying between them. DNA of the CDR3: TGTGCCAGCAGTCCCCTGACAGACTATGGCTACACCTTC. Residues: CASSPLTDYGYTF.

The gene calls are TRBV28 and TRBJ1-4; possible D gene TRBD1, 5 bases. This CDR3 contains 14 residues. Trimming cost V 2 bases and J 7 bases, with 11 bases left between them. Looked up from germline, CDR1 is MDHEN and CDR2 is SYDVKM. The CDR3 region is CASSLLQGAEKLFF. The CDR3, as DNA: TGTGCCAGCAGTTTACTCCAGGGCGCTGAAAAACTGTTTTTT. Complete variable domain (other parts from reference TRBV28 and TRBJ1-4): DVKVTQSSRYLVKRTGEKVFLECVQDMDHENMFWYRQDPGLGLRLIYFSYDVKMKEKGDIPEGYSVSREKKERFSLILESASTNQTSMYLCASSLLQGAEKLFFGSGTQLSVL.

The chain is built from TRBV28 and TRBJ1-1; weak D call: TRBD1 (6 bases). Germline CDR1 MDHEN, CDR2 SYDVKM. V gave up 5 bases and J gave up 1 base, with 14 bases separating them. The CDR3 has 15 residues. As DNA, the CDR3 is TGTGCCAGCAGTCTAGAGGCAGGGGCGAACACTGAAGCTTTCTTT. Translating it yields CASSLEAGANTEAFF.

By proportion, this clone is medium-sized. CDR3 residues: CASSLEDTLYGYTF. The CDR3, as DNA: TGTGCCAGCAGCTTGGAGGACACTCTCTATGGCTACACCTTC. This chain links TRBV5-6 with TRBJ1-2, with D perhaps TRBD1 (5 bases). The germline V gene has CDR1 SGHDT and CDR2 YYEEEE. This CDR3 has 14 residues. The V end lost 0 bases, the J end lost 4 bases, and 10 bases lay between the germline ends.

CDR3 in amino acids: CASSQDHWDRGGAGELFF. DNA for the CDR3: TGCGCCAGCAGCCAAGATCATTGGGACAGGGGAGGGGCCGGGGAGCTGTTTTTT. V is TRBV4-3 and J is TRBJ2-2, with 10 bases identical to TRBD1. CDR1 and CDR2 (germline): LGHNA, YSLEER. The CDR3 is 18 amino acids. V lost 0 bases, J lost 6 bases, and 10 bases stayed unmatched.

This clone was seen a few times. This sequence joins TRBV7-6 and TRBJ1-2, with D perhaps TRBD1 (6 bases). The V end lost 1 base, the J end lost 5 bases, and 17 bases lay between the germline ends. The length of the CDR3 is 16 residues. CDR1 is SGHVS and CDR2 is FNYEAQ in the germline V gene. CDR3 sequence: CASSLGTGGAEYGYTF. CDR3 nucleotide sequence: TGTGCCAGCAGCTTAGGAACGGGGGGCGCTGAATATGGCTACACCTTC.

The rearrangement joins TRBV30 to TRBJ1-4; perhaps TRBD1 as D (5 bases). CDR1 is GTSNPN, CDR2 SVGIG, per germline (reference sequence). The CDR3 contains 13 residues. Trimming left V 8 bases short and J 1 base short, with 11 bases between. CDR3 loop: CAGRGVTNEKLFF. CDR3 bases: TGTGCCGGGCGGGGGGTAACTAATGAAAAACTGTTTTTT.

The CDR3, as DNA: TGTGCCAGCAGTTTAAACATGGCCCCTGAAGCTTTCTTT. It translates to CASSLNMAPEAFF. The chain joins TRBV5-6 to TRBJ1-1; D is unclear. Trimming removed 5 bases from V and 6 bases from J, with 14 bases in between. The germline V gene encodes CDR1 SGHDT and CDR2 YYEEEE. The CDR3 is 13 amino acids.

The chain uses TRBV29-1 and TRBJ1-3, with D unresolved. Germline CDR1 reads SQVTM; CDR2 reads ANQGSEA. This CDR3 spans 11 amino acids. V dropped 3 bases and J dropped 4 bases, with 4 bases sitting between them. The CDR3 loop reads CSVEQGNTIYF. For the CDR3, the DNA is TGCAGCGTTGAGCAGGGAAACACCATATATTTT.

The V and J genes are TRBV3-1 (or the pseudogene TRBV3-2) and TRBJ1-1; D gene uncertain. V was clipped by 3 bases and J by 4 bases, with 15 bases between them. CDR3 length: 15 residues. CDR1 is LGHDT, CDR2 YNNKEL, per germline (reference sequence). The CDR3 DNA sequence: TGTGCCAGCAGCCACCCGTATGAGGGTGGCACTGAAGCTTTCTTT. The encoded protein is CASSHPYEGGTEAFF.

This clone was counted a single time. This chain links TRBV5-4 with TRBJ2-7; TRBD2 matches at 10 bases. The J segment lost 1 base and the V segment lost 1 base, leaving 2 bases of the junction unmatched. CDR1 is SGHNT, CDR2 YYREEE, per germline (reference sequence). CDR3 length: 15 amino acids. The CDR3 DNA sequence: TGTGCCAGCAGCTTGAAACTAGCGGGATCCTACGAGCAGTACTTC. This sequence encodes CASSLKLAGSYEQYF.

This chain connects TRBV7-2 to TRBJ2-3; TRBD2 might be the D (7 bases). This CDR3 is built from 17 residues. CDR1 SGHTA and CDR2 FQGNSA come from the germline V gene. Trimming cost V 6 bases and J 0 bases, with 19 bases left between them. The CDR3 region is CASRRGGRILSTDTQYF. The CDR3 DNA follows: TGTGCCAGCAGGAGGGGGGGCAGGATCTTGAGCACAGATACGCAGTATTTT. Looking up the rest from reference TRBV7-2 and TRBJ2-3 gives the full variable domain: GAGVSQSPSNKVTEKGKDVELRCDPISGHTALYWYRQSLGQGLEFLIYFQGNSAPDKSGLPSDRFSAERTGGSVSTLTIQRTQQEDSAVYLCASRRGGRILSTDTQYFGPGTRLTVL.

Comment on this clone: Distinct nucleotide sequences in the sample also encode this CDR3. V is TRBV12-3 or TRBV12-4 and J is TRBJ2-7; the D is unclear. Trimming took 6 bases from V and 1 from J, leaving 7 bases between them. CDR3 length equals 12 residues. The CDR3 nucleotides are TGTGCCAGCAGCCGAGATTCCTACGAGCAGTACTTC. This codes for CASSRDSYEQYF.

The rearrangement joins TRBV9 to TRBJ1-2; a possible D gene is TRBD1 (5 bases). CDR1 and CDR2 (germline): SGDLS, YYNGEE. CDR3 length equals 17 residues. V was cut by 0 bases and J by 3 bases, with 18 bases left in between. This CDR3 is CASSVDLTAWGDYGYTF. As DNA, the CDR3 is TGTGCCAGCAGCGTAGATCTCACAGCCTGGGGGGACTATGGCTACACCTTC.

The chain recombines TRBV15 with TRBJ2-7, with TRBD1 matching 7 bases. CDR3 length: 14 residues. Germline trimming cut 4 bases from V and 3 bases from J; bases unmatched to any gene: 6. The germline V gene has CDR1 LNHNV and CDR2 YYDKDF (reference sequence). The CDR3 DNA is TGTGCCACCAGCAACCGGGACAGATACTACGAGCAGTACTTC. Its protein product is CATSNRDRYYEQYF.

This rearrangement joins TRBV6-6 to TRBJ2-3; 12 bases are shared with TRBD2. Germline-derived CDR1 and CDR2 are MNHNY and SVGAGI (reference sequence). After removal of 5 bases from V and 1 base from J, the junction contained 4 bases not matched to a gene. The length of the CDR3 is 16 residues. Written as DNA, the CDR3 is TGTGCCAGCAGTCGACTAGCGGGAGAGGGCACAGATACGCAGTATTTT. Amino acid sequence: CASSRLAGEGTDTQYF.

The chain employs TRBV28 and TRBJ1-6, with 9 bases lining up with TRBD1. This CDR3 is built from 19 residues. Germline V gene lookup returns CDR1 MDHEN and CDR2 SYDVKM. Losses at the gene ends were 4 bases for V and 1 base for J; bases not matched to a gene: 11. Here the CDR3 reads CASSSPGQGVGSYNSPLHF. For the CDR3, the DNA is TGTGCCAGCAGTTCTCCGGGACAGGGTGTGGGATCCTATAATTCACCCCTCCACTTT.

This rearrangement joins TRBV4-3 to TRBJ1-1; possibly TRBD1 for D (5 bases). The CDR3 covers 17 residues. CDR1 and CDR2 from the germline V gene are LGHNA and YSLEER. Deletions cut 0 bases from V and 1 base from J, with 15 bases between. Here the CDR3 reads CASSQELPQGSNTEAFF. The CDR3 region has the DNA TGCGCCAGCAGCCAAGAGCTCCCTCAGGGTTCGAACACTGAAGCTTTCTTT.

This clone was detected ten times or more. CDR3 nucleotide sequence: TGCAGTGCTAGTAGGAGCGGGAGCACGTACGAGCAGTACTTC. Residues: CSASRSGSTYEQYF. This chain connects TRBV20-1 to TRBJ2-7; 8 bases line up with TRBD2. Germline V lookup: CDR1 DFQATT, CDR2 SNEGSKA (reference sequence). This CDR3 contains 14 residues. The J segment lost 4 bases and the V segment lost 3 bases, leaving 8 bases of the junction unmatched.

The chain joins TRBV4-1 to TRBJ2-7, with TRBD1 as a possible D gene (6 bases). V lost 3 bases, J lost 5 bases, and 17 bases lay in between. Germline CDR1 is MGHRA and CDR2 is YSYEKL. This CDR3 spans 15 amino acids. The CDR3 nucleotides read TGCGCCAGCAGCCAGCTAAATCTGGACAGTAACGAGCAGTACTTC. Residues: CASSQLNLDSNEQYF.

The chain joins TRBV28 to TRBJ1-1; weak D call: TRBD1 (6 bases). CDR3 size: 12 residues. Germline V CDR1 and CDR2: MDHEN, SYDVKM. V lost 4 bases to trimming and J lost 10 bases, with 13 bases between them. The CDR3: CASSSSARGAFF. In DNA form, the CDR3 reads TGTGCCAGCAGTTCCTCGGCCAGGGGAGCTTTCTTT.

V usage is TRBV18 and J usage is TRBJ1-1; 9 bases agree with TRBD1. CDR1 and CDR2 (germline): KGHSH, LQKENI. The CDR3 totals 13 residues. Trimming took 0 bases from V and 8 from J; bases not matched to a gene: 1. This CDR3 is CASSPPDRGEAFF. The CDR3 DNA reads TGTGCCAGCTCACCACCCGACAGGGGGGAAGCTTTCTTT.

The V gene is TRBV7-2, the J gene TRBJ1-2; 7 positions agree with TRBD1. The CDR3 spans 13 residues. Germline trimming cut 4 bases from V and 10 bases from J; bases unmatched to any gene: 9. Per the germline V gene, CDR1 is SGHTA and CDR2 is FQGNSA. CDR3 protein: CASSSTPGTDYTF. In DNA, the CDR3 is TGTGCCAGCAGCTCCACTCCCGGGACAGACTACACCTTC.

The chain carries TRBV28 and TRBJ1-6, with 8 bases matching TRBD1. From germline, CDR1 is MDHEN and CDR2 SYDVKM. The J segment lost 7 bases and the V segment lost 5 bases, leaving 7 bases of the junction unmatched. The CDR3 has 15 amino acids. CDR3 bases: TGTGCCAGCAGTCCCAACCGGGACAGGAATTCACCCCTCCACTTT. Translated: CASSPNRDRNSPLHF.

This chain connects TRBV29-1 to TRBJ1-1; 7 bases match TRBD1. This CDR3 has 13 residues. Trimming took 6 bases from V and 2 from J; bases not matched to a gene: 6. Germline-derived CDR1 and CDR2 are SQVTM and ANQGSEA. CDR3 sequence (DNA): TGCAGCGTGGGGGACAGTACAAACACTGAAGCTTTCTTT. This codes for CSVGDSTNTEAFF.

This chain joins TRBV14 and TRBJ2-5; D is perhaps TRBD2 (5 bases). Trimming shortened V by 4 bases and J by 5 bases, and 17 bases separated the two germline ends. This CDR3 comprises 15 residues. Germline V gene sequence: CDR1 SGHDN, CDR2 FVKESK. The CDR3 loop reads CASSRRTVPGETQYF. In DNA form, the CDR3 reads TGTGCCAGCAGCCGGCGGACCGTCCCGGGGGAGACCCAGTACTTC.

As to this clone: A junction boundary mismatches the germline segment, possibly from a read error. J is TRBJ2-1 and V is TRBV7-9; 8 positions agree with TRBD1. The CDR3 has 12 residues. Germline assignment: CDR1 SEHNR and CDR2 FQNEAQ (reference sequence). The CDR3 sequence: CASSPGQGEGLF. The CDR3 DNA sequence: TGTGCCAGCAGCCCTGGACAGGGCGAGGGTCTCTTC.

This chain's CDR3 is CASSRPGTASPLHF. For the CDR3, the DNA is TGTGCCAGCAGTCGTCCCGGGACAGCTTCACCCCTCCACTTT. This chain uses TRBV6-5 with TRBJ1-6, with 7 bases matching TRBD1. The ends lost 5 bases at V and 9 bases at J; junction bases unmatched: 7. Germline CDR1 MNHEY, CDR2 SVGAGI. The CDR3 loop spans 14 amino acids.

The chain employs TRBV7-2 and TRBJ1-2, with TRBD1 matching 9 bases. V lost 2 bases, J lost 4 bases, and 8 bases stayed unmatched. Germline V gene data show CDR1 as SGHTA and CDR2 as FQGNSA. The CDR3 is 16 amino acids. CDR3 protein: CASSLTPGQGSYGYTF. CDR3 nucleotides: TGTGCCAGCAGCTTAACCCCCGGACAGGGGAGCTATGGCTACACCTTC.